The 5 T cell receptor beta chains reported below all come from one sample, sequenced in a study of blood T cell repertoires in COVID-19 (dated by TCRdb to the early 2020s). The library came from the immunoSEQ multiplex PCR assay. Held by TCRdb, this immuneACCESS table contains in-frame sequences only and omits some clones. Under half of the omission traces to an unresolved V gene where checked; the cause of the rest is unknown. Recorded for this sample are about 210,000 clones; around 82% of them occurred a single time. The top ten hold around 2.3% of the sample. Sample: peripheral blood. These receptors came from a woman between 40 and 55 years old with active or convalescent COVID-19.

The CDR3 here is CASSYRGGPPNQPQHF. Here the CDR3 DNA reads TGTGCCAGCAGTTACCGCGGAGGACCGCCAAATCAGCCCCAGCATTTT. The genes are TRBV6-5 and TRBJ1-5, with D unclear. Germline loops: CDR1 MNHEY, CDR2 SVGAGI. The CDR3 loop spans 16 amino acids. Trimming stripped 2 bases from V and 4 bases from J, with 15 bases between.

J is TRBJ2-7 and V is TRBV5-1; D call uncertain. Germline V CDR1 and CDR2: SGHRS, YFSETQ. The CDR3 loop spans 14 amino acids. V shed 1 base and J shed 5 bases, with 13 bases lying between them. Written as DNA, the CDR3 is TGCGCCAGCAGCTTGAAAGTTAACGAGGACGAGCAGTACTTC. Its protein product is CASSLKVNEDEQYF.

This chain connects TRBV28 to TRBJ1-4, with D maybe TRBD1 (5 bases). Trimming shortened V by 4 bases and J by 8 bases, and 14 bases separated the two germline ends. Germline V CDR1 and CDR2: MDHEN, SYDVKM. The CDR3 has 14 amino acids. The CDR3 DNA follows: TGTGCCAGCAGTTCCGCAGGGCCAGAGGAAAAACTGTTTTTT. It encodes CASSSAGPEEKLFF.

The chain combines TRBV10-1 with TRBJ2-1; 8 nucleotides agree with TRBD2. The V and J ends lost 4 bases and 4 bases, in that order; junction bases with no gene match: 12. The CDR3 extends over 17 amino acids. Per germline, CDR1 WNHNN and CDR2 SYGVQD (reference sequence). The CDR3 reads CASSGPTLSGVYNEQFF. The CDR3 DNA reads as TGCGCCAGCAGTGGCCCAACTCTTAGCGGGGTATACAATGAGCAGTTCTTC.

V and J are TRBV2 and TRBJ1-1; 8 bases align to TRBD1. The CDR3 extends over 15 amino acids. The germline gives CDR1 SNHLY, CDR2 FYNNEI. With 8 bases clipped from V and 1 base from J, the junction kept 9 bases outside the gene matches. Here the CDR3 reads CASLMTGTGNTEAFF. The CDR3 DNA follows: TGTGCCAGCCTTATGACGGGGACAGGGAACACTGAAGCTTTCTTT.